The rows below give T cell receptor beta chains drawn from one sample of a study of T cell responses to AZD1222 COVID-19 vaccine. The data were produced by immunoSEQ multiplex PCR, yet TCRdb's version contains in-frame clones alone and is incomplete. The profile covers about 150,000 clones, with approximately 92% appearing a single time and under 4% taken by the ten largest. The material was peripheral blood, obtained 28 days after the second AZD1222 dose. Source of these receptors: an adult who received the AZD1222 COVID-19 vaccine. The CDR3 runs from the conserved cysteine through the conserved F or W. The D gene is left open where the match is weak. Expanded clones are given a class, and other clones once, few, many or no size at all.

clone_size	v_call	j_call	d_call	cdr3_aa	cdr3_nt
-	TRBV10-2	TRBJ2-3	TRBD2	CASSSGTSGHTDTQYF	TGCGCCAGCAGTTCCGGGACTAGCGGGCACACAGATACGCAGTATTTT
-	TRBV7-9	TRBJ1-1	TRBD1	CAIQGQSTEAFF	TGTGCCATACAGGGGCAGAGCACTGAAGCTTTCTTT
-	TRBV28	TRBJ1-3	-	CASSLTAPSGNTIYF	TGTGCCAGCAGTTTGACAGCTCCCTCTGGAAACACCATATATTTT
-	TRBV5-1	TRBJ2-5	-	CASSLTSDLGETQYF	TGCGCCAGCAGCTTGACCAGTGACTTGGGGGAGACCCAGTACTTC
-	TRBV24-1	TRBJ1-5	TRBD1	CATSETGTGDQPQHF	TGTGCCACCAGTGAGACCGGGACAGGAGATCAGCCCCAGCATTTT
-	TRBV27	TRBJ2-7	-	CASSLWESGYEQYF	TGTGCCAGCAGTTTATGGGAGAGCGGCTACGAGCAGTACTTC
few	TRBV7-2	TRBJ2-7	-	CASSTGLLYEQYF	TGTGCCAGCAGCACGGGACTTCTATACGAGCAGTACTTC
once	TRBV18	TRBJ2-3	-	CASSLGAAGTDTQYF	TGTGCCAGCTCACTCGGTGCAGCGGGCACAGATACGCAGTATTTT
-	TRBV11-2	TRBJ1-1	TRBD1	CASRLTGGSPEAFF	TGTGCCAGCAGACTCACAGGGGGCTCTCCAGAGGCTTTCTTT
-	TRBV7-9	TRBJ2-6	-	CASSESGANVLTF	TGTGCCAGCAGCGAATCTGGGGCCAACGTCCTGACTTTC
-	TRBV12-5	TRBJ2-1	-	CASGPHNEQFF	TGTGCTAGTGGGCCGCACAATGAGCAGTTCTTC
few	TRBV19	TRBJ2-1	-	CASRLDRYSYNEQFF	TGTGCCAGTAGATTGGACCGTTACTCCTACAATGAGCAGTTCTTC
few	TRBV5-1	TRBJ2-1	-	CASSLERARNEQFF	TGCGCCAGCAGCTTGGAAAGGGCACGCAATGAGCAGTTCTTC
once	TRBV29-1	TRBJ1-1	-	CSVVRENTEAFF	TGCAGCGTGGTCCGGGAGAACACTGAAGCTTTCTTT
-	TRBV9	TRBJ2-1	-	CASSVPSKINEQFF	TGTGCCAGCAGCGTACCCTCAAAAATCAATGAGCAGTTCTTC
-	TRBV5-4	TRBJ2-3	-	CASSLRGGLSTDTQYF	TGTGCCAGCAGCTTGAGAGGTGGCCTGAGCACAGATACGCAGTATTTT
-	TRBV2	TRBJ2-1	-	CASSGEANEQFF	TGTGCCAGCAGTGGGGAAGCCAATGAGCAGTTCTTC
-	TRBV3-1/TRBV3-2	TRBJ2-3	-	CASSLGGVRPDTQYF	TGTGCCAGCAGCCTTGGTGGGGTTAGGCCAGATACGCAGTATTTT
-	TRBV6-1	TRBJ2-1	TRBD2	CASSEKWASGRSEQFF	TGTGCCAGCAGTGAAAAATGGGCTAGCGGGAGATCTGAGCAGTTCTTC
-	TRBV3-1/TRBV3-2	TRBJ2-5	-	CASSRGRNQETQYF	TGTGCCAGCAGCCGTGGTCGGAACCAAGAGACCCAGTACTTC
-	TRBV5-6	TRBJ1-2	-	CASSEGPGYTF	TGTGCCAGCAGCGAGGGGCCCGGCTACACCTTC
once	TRBV5-1	TRBJ2-1	TRBD2	CASIPGTSGHNEQFF	TGCGCCAGCATCCCCGGGACTAGCGGTCACAATGAGCAGTTCTTC
-	TRBV7-9	TRBJ2-1	TRBD2	CASSLTGTRVGNSYNEQFF	TGTGCCAGCAGCTTAACCGGGACTAGAGTCGGTAATTCCTACAATGAGCAGTTCTTC
-	TRBV5-5	TRBJ2-3	TRBD1	CASSLLGTGATDTQYF	TGTGCCAGCAGCTTATTGGGGACAGGAGCAACAGATACGCAGTATTTT
-	TRBV9	TRBJ2-2	-	CASSVGGPGELFF	TGTGCCAGCAGCGTAGGTGGCCCCGGGGAGCTGTTTTTT
-	TRBV5-6	TRBJ2-5	-	CASSPTGKGLGTQYF	TGTGCCAGCAGCCCCACAGGGAAGGGATTGGGGACCCAGTACTTC
-	TRBV5-1	TRBJ2-1	-	CASSAGTFEQFF	TGCGCCAGCAGCGCCGGGACTTTTGAGCAGTTCTTC
-	TRBV27	TRBJ1-1	-	CASSLGQDGTEAFF	TGTGCCAGCAGTTTGGGCCAGGACGGAACTGAAGCTTTCTTT
-	TRBV11-2	TRBJ1-6	-	CASSLRGGANSPLHF	TGTGCCAGCAGCCTCCGGGGAGGGGCCAATTCACCCCTCCACTTT
-	TRBV7-9	TRBJ2-7	TRBD2	CASSPPSVAGGYEQYF	TGTGCCAGCAGCCCACCGTCTGTGGCGGGAGGGTACGAGCAGTACTTC
-	TRBV5-6	TRBJ1-3	-	CASSLGLEGGNTIYF	TGTGCCAGCAGCTTGGGGCTGGAAGGTGGAAACACCATATATTTT
-	TRBV5-6	TRBJ2-7	-	CASSLVGRTYEQYF	TGTGCCAGCAGCTTGGTTGGGAGAACCTACGAGCAGTACTTC
-	TRBV11-3	TRBJ2-1	-	CASSLGVGSDEQFF	TGTGCCAGCAGCTTAGGGGTCGGGAGCGATGAGCAGTTCTTC
-	TRBV30	TRBJ1-1	-	CAWSGGRTEAFF	TGTGCCTGGTCGGGCGGGAGAACTGAAGCTTTCTTT
-	TRBV29-1	TRBJ2-5	-	CSVDPFQETQYF	TGCAGCGTTGACCCATTCCAAGAGACCCAGTACTTC